This T cell receptor beta chain was observed in a study of shared clonotypes between healthy human individuals. As defined, naive CD8 cells were CD45RO-negative and positively selected for CCR7, with terminally differentiated effector memory CD45RA+ cells excluded. Trimming pared 1 base from V and 6 bases from J, leaving 17 bases between. CDR3 length: 16 amino acids. The V gene's germline CDR1 is SGHDN and CDR2 FVKESK. Measured with immunoSEQ multiplex PCR; TCRdb has only the in-frame clones, and not every one. The data show over 800,000 clones, 80% to 95% seen once. The chain carries TRBV14 and TRBJ2-3, with a tentative D call TRBD2 (6 bases). Material for sequencing was naive CD8+ T cells sorted from blood. The receptor comes from a man younger than 40 in good health. DNA of the CDR3: TGTGCCAGCAGCCAAGGACTATGGACTATGCCGGATACGCAGTATTTT. Residues: CASSQGLWTMPDTQYF.